Below are 30 T cell receptor beta chains sequenced from a single sample in a study of blood T cell repertoires in COVID-19. Clones were read by immunoSEQ multiplex PCR, and TCRdb kept only the in-frame ones, dropping some. The data show some 220,000 clones, roughly 90% seen once. Sequencing input: PBMCs or T cells enriched from blood (not recorded which). All receptors come from a woman under 40 who had recovered from COVID-19.

In its sample, this clone was seen a few times. The CDR3 DNA reads TGTGCCAGCAGCTTAACCCCAACGGACAGTGAAGCTTTCTTT. This sequence encodes CASSLTPTDSEAFF. The chain combines TRBV7-3 with TRBJ1-1; a weak D match, TRBD1 (6 bases). Trimming cost V 0 bases and J 7 bases, with 12 bases left between them. This CDR3 region has 14 residues. Looked up from germline, CDR1 is SGHTA and CDR2 is FQGTGA.

V gene TRBV14 combines with J gene TRBJ2-1, with 11 bases aligning to TRBD2. CDR3 length: 16 residues. Germline CDR1 SGHDN, CDR2 FVKESK. V shed 4 bases, J shed 7 bases, and the junction held 9 bases outside the gene matches. The CDR3 spells CASSPLAGGRENEQFF. The CDR3 DNA reads TGTGCCAGCAGCCCTTTAGCGGGGGGGCGAGAAAATGAGCAGTTCTTC.

V is TRBV11-2 and J is TRBJ1-3; D unresolved. The CDR3 has 14 amino acids. Trimming stripped 1 base from V and 2 bases from J, with 6 bases between. Looked up from germline, CDR1 is SGHAT and CDR2 is FQNNGV. The CDR3 nucleotides read TGTGCCAGCAGCTTAGTAGTTACTGGAAACACCATATATTTT. Its protein is CASSLVVTGNTIYF.

This clone was counted once. The genes are TRBV4-2 and TRBJ2-5; the match to TRBD2 covers 11 bases. J lost 4 bases, V lost 5 bases, and 9 bases had no gene match. The CDR3 is made up of 16 amino acids. Germline CDR1 is LGHNA and CDR2 is YNFKEQ. The CDR3 reads CASSVTSGGAGETQYF. The CDR3 DNA reads as TGTGCCAGCAGCGTTACTAGCGGGGGAGCCGGAGAGACCCAGTACTTC.

The chain joins TRBV4-1 to TRBJ1-1; 7 positions agree with TRBD1. J was trimmed by 0 bases and V by 0 bases; bases with no gene match: 1. CDR3 length: 15 amino acids. From germline, CDR1 is MGHRA and CDR2 YSYEKL. The CDR3 bases are TGCGCCAGCAGCCAAGAGGGACAGTTGAACACTGAAGCTTTCTTT. Its translation: CASSQEGQLNTEAFF.

V is TRBV10-3 and J is TRBJ2-7, with TRBD1 matching 7 bases. The CDR3 has 14 amino acids. The V gene end was trimmed by 3 bases and the J gene end by 4 bases; junction bases not matched to a gene: 6. The V gene's germline CDR1 is ENHRY and CDR2 SYGVKD. CDR3 residues: CAISDRDSRYEQYF. DNA for the CDR3: TGTGCCATCAGTGACCGGGACAGTCGGTACGAGCAGTACTTC.

This chain links TRBV6-5 with TRBJ1-3, with D perhaps TRBD1 (5 bases). Deletions cut 0 bases from V and 2 bases from J, with 11 bases between. The CDR3 is made up of 16 amino acids. Germline CDR1 MNHEY, CDR2 SVGAGI. CDR3 coding DNA: TGTGCCAGCAGTTACTCTAGGGCAGGGCCTGGAAACACCATATATTTT. It specifies CASSYSRAGPGNTIYF.

V gene TRBV10-3 combines with J gene TRBJ1-2, with D possibly matching TRBD1 (6 bases). The CDR3 consists of 17 residues. The ends were cut back, 6 bases at V and 2 bases at J, with 22 bases in the middle. From germline, CDR1 is ENHRY and CDR2 SYGVKD. The CDR3 protein is CAIRAWEGLGANYGYTF. The CDR3 bases are TGTGCCATCAGGGCCTGGGAGGGGTTGGGGGCAAACTATGGCTACACCTTC.

The gene calls are TRBV7-8 and TRBJ2-4; D perhaps matches TRBD2 (7 bases). Trimming removed 9 bases at V and 8 bases at J, with 17 bases between. This CDR3 has 13 residues. In germline, CDR1 is SGHVS, CDR2 FQNEAQ. The CDR3 is CARSRGAGDIQYF. The CDR3 DNA follows: TGTGCCAGGAGCCGGGGGGCCGGTGACATTCAGTACTTC. The full variable domain, its missing parts supplied by reference TRBV7-8 and TRBJ2-4, is GAGVSQSPRYKVAKRGQDVALRCDPISGHVSLFWYQQALGQGPEFLTYFQNEAQLDKSGLPSDRFFAERPEGSVSTLKIQRTQQEDSAVYLCARSRGAGDIQYFGAGTRLSVL.

J is TRBJ2-5 and V is TRBV4-2; D gene uncertain. The germline V gene encodes CDR1 LGHNA and CDR2 YNFKEQ. The V gene lost 4 bases and the J gene lost 5 bases, with 14 bases spanning the gap. The CDR3 has 14 residues. The CDR3 here is CASSPERLFETQYF. DNA of the CDR3: TGTGCCAGCAGCCCAGAGAGACTTTTCGAGACCCAGTACTTC.

The chain combines TRBV5-1 with TRBJ2-1; 9 bases map to TRBD2. With V trimmed by 6 bases and J by 9 bases, 10 bases remained unmatched. The CDR3 extends over 14 amino acids. Germline V CDR1 and CDR2: SGHRS, YFSETQ. This CDR3 is CASTPLRGGFEQFF. CDR3 nucleotides: TGCGCCAGCACCCCCTTGCGGGGGGGCTTTGAGCAGTTCTTC.

CDR3 loop: CASSQEVTGAHNTDTQYF. The DNA of the CDR3 is TGTGCCAGCAGCCAAGAGGTTACTGGGGCTCATAACACAGATACGCAGTATTTT. The chain joins TRBV4-2 to TRBJ2-3; tentatively, D is TRBD1 (5 bases). CDR3 length: 18 amino acids. The V gene lost 0 bases and the J gene lost 2 bases, with 18 bases spanning the gap. Germline loops: CDR1 LGHNA, CDR2 YNFKEQ.

V gene TRBV7-2 combines with J gene TRBJ1-3, with D possibly matching TRBD1 (5 bases). Trimming stripped 4 bases from V and 4 bases from J, with 17 bases between. The length of the CDR3 is 16 residues. Germline values: CDR1 SGHTA, CDR2 FQGNSA. As DNA, the CDR3 is TGTGCCAGCAGCTCCCTCGGAGGGGTGGCAGGAAACACCATATATTTT. It is translated as CASSSLGGVAGNTIYF.

This chain links TRBV5-1 with TRBJ2-1, with 15 bases matching TRBD2. With 3 bases clipped from V and 3 bases from J, the junction kept 4 bases outside the gene matches. This CDR3 region has 17 residues. Per the germline V gene, CDR1 is SGHRS and CDR2 is YFSETQ. As DNA, the CDR3 is TGCGCCAGCAGCTCAGGACTAGCGGGGGGGATCTACAATGAGCAGTTCTTC. This translates into CASSSGLAGGIYNEQFF.

This chain uses TRBV6-2 or TRBV6-3 with TRBJ1-2; D may be TRBD1 (5 bases). The CDR3 loop spans 13 amino acids. Trimming took 5 bases from V and 2 from J, leaving 9 bases between them. Germline CDR1 MNHEY, CDR2 SVGEGT. This CDR3 is CASSDSLNYGYTF. The CDR3 bases are TGTGCCAGCAGTGACAGCCTAAACTATGGCTACACCTTC.

Here the CDR3 DNA reads TGTGCCAGCAGCCAAGATTTGGGGGGAACGAACGAGCAGTACTTC. This encodes CASSQDLGGTNEQYF. The chain joins TRBV3-1 (or the pseudogene TRBV3-2) to TRBJ2-7; perhaps TRBD2 as D (6 bases). The ends were cut back, 0 bases at V and 5 bases at J, with 14 bases in the middle. CDR1 LGHDT and CDR2 YNNKEL come from the germline V gene (reference sequence). The CDR3 has 15 residues.

The V call is TRBV7-3, the J call TRBJ2-3, with unresolved D. CDR1 and CDR2 (germline): SGHTA, FQGTGA. V lost 5 bases, J lost 2 bases, and 14 bases lay in between. The CDR3 spans 15 residues. The CDR3 DNA follows: TGTGCCAGCAGCCCGCTGGGCCGCGTCACAGATACGCAGTATTTT. It specifies CASSPLGRVTDTQYF.

The genes are TRBV3-1 (or the pseudogene TRBV3-2) and TRBJ2-3; a weak D match, TRBD2 (5 bases). The V end lost 5 bases, the J end lost 5 bases, and 14 bases lay between the germline ends. Germline values: CDR1 LGHDT, CDR2 YNNKEL (reference sequence). The CDR3 contains 14 residues. CDR3 in DNA: TGTGCCAGCAGCTCGGAGAGGGTGGGAGATACGCAGTATTTT. It encodes CASSSERVGDTQYF.

The rearrangement uses TRBV11-3 and TRBJ2-1, with D unresolved. Germline V gene data show CDR1 as SGHNT and CDR2 as YENEEA. This CDR3 spans 14 amino acids. Deletions cut 1 base from V and 4 bases from J, with 8 bases between. The CDR3 DNA reads as TGTGCCAGCAGCTTAGGGGCTCTTTACAATGAGCAGTTCTTC. This codes for CASSLGALYNEQFF.

This chain links TRBV11-1 with TRBJ2-3; 8 bases map to TRBD1. The length of the CDR3 is 15 residues. Germline CDR1 and CDR2: SGHAT and FQDESV (reference sequence). J lost 3 bases, V lost 4 bases, and 6 bases had no gene match. The chain's CDR3 is CASSSTTGDTDTQYF. The DNA for the CDR3 is TGTGCCAGCAGCTCGACGACAGGGGATACAGATACGCAGTATTTT.

This chain connects TRBV2 to TRBJ1-5; the D gene is possibly TRBD1 (5 bases). The CDR3 extends over 15 amino acids. CDR1 SNHLY and CDR2 FYNNEI come from the germline V gene. Deletions cut 2 bases from V and 4 bases from J, with 12 bases between. The CDR3 reads CASSELGGGNQPQHF. The CDR3 coding sequence is TGTGCCAGCAGTGAACTGGGGGGAGGGAATCAGCCCCAGCATTTT.

This sequence joins TRBV15 and TRBJ1-5; 7 nucleotides match TRBD1. V lost 3 bases to trimming and J lost 4 bases; unmatched junction nucleotides: 3. The CDR3 length is 14 residues. Looked up from germline, CDR1 is LNHNV and CDR2 is YYDKDF (reference sequence). CDR3 sequence reads: CATSRGQRNQPQHF. The CDR3 nucleotides read TGTGCCACCAGCAGGGGACAGCGTAATCAGCCCCAGCATTTT.

The chain recombines TRBV4-3 with TRBJ2-3, with TRBD2 matching over 9 bases. This CDR3 region has 17 residues. V shed 3 bases and J 2 bases; nucleotides not matched to a gene: 9. CDR1 LGHNA and CDR2 YSLEER come from the germline V gene. DNA of the CDR3: TGCGCCAGCAGCCACCAGCGGGGGGTGGAATTCACAGATACGCAGTATTTT. This gives the protein CASSHQRGVEFTDTQYF.

The CDR3 protein is CASSLGLANGELFF. Here the CDR3 DNA reads TGTGCCAGCAGCTTGGGACTAGCTAACGGGGAGCTGTTTTTT. This chain joins TRBV7-3 and TRBJ2-2; 9 nucleotides agree with TRBD2. Per germline, CDR1 SGHTA and CDR2 FQGTGA. V shed 3 bases and J 7 bases; nucleotides not matched to a gene: 3. This CDR3 is 14 amino acids long.

The V and J genes are TRBV7-2 and TRBJ2-1; 11 positions agree with TRBD2. The V gene's germline CDR1 is SGHTA and CDR2 FQGNSA. V gave up 4 bases and J gave up 9 bases; unmatched junction bases: 5. There are 14 residues in the CDR3. Here the CDR3 DNA reads TGTGCCAGCAGCTCACTAGCGGGGGTTGTTGAGCAGTTCTTC. Translated: CASSSLAGVVEQFF.

The chain links TRBV6-6 to TRBJ1-6; TRBD1 might be the D (6 bases). The CDR3 extends over 13 amino acids. V lost 7 bases and J lost 10, with 14 bases in between. The germline V gene encodes CDR1 MNHNY and CDR2 SVGAGI (reference sequence). CDR3 DNA: TGTGCCAGCATTCAAGGGGGAAGGTCACCCCTCCACTTT. As protein: CASIQGGRSPLHF.

This clone was counted only a few times. The V and J genes are TRBV27 and TRBJ2-7; 7 positions match TRBD1. Germline CDR1 is MNHEY and CDR2 is SMNVEV (reference sequence). This CDR3 contains 14 residues. Germline trimming cut 5 bases from V and 2 bases from J; bases unmatched to any gene: 6. The CDR3 nucleotides are TGTGCCAGCAGTCCCTCGGGACAGCCCTACGAGCAGTACTTC. Residues: CASSPSGQPYEQYF.

The chain uses TRBV11-2 and TRBJ1-1; D remains ambiguous. Trimming removed 3 bases from V and 5 bases from J, with 4 bases in between. Germline-derived CDR1 and CDR2 are SGHAT and FQNNGV. This CDR3 has 11 residues. CDR3 nucleotide sequence: TGTGCCAGCAGCTTGGCAACTGAAGCTTTCTTT. It encodes CASSLATEAFF.

The V gene is TRBV3-1 (or the pseudogene TRBV3-2), the J gene TRBJ2-7, with 9 positions matching TRBD1. This CDR3 is built from 15 residues. The V gene end was trimmed by 2 bases and the J gene end by 7 bases; junction bases not matched to a gene: 9. Per germline, CDR1 LGHDT and CDR2 YNNKEL (reference sequence). CDR3 in DNA: TGTGCCAGCAGCCAAAGGACAGGGGATTCAGGAGAGCAGTACTTC. Protein product: CASSQRTGDSGEQYF.

The chain links TRBV5-4 to TRBJ2-3; D not resolved. V was cut by 4 bases and J by 1 base, with 4 bases left in between. CDR3 length equals 12 residues. Looked up from germline, CDR1 is SGHNT and CDR2 is YYREEE (reference sequence). This CDR3 is CASSPGTDTQYF. CDR3 in DNA: TGTGCCAGCAGCCCCGGCACAGATACGCAGTATTTT.